This T cell receptor beta chain was retrieved from a study of T cell responses to AZD1222 COVID-19 vaccine (dated by TCRdb to the early 2020s). Background for the entire study: AZD1222 recipients given second doses at about 4 weeks or at about 12 weeks were pooled, since spike-specific TCR depth and breadth were not found to differ between the two schedules. A total of just over 230 trial participants underwent TCR sequencing, of whom approximately 200 had received two doses of AZD1222 and some 25 had received two doses of the MenACWY control vaccine. Enrollment into the trials was organized by age into subgroups of 18-55, 56-69 and 70-plus years, and those subgroups contained approximately 150, 30 and 60 TCR-sequenced participants, respectively. Beyond this particular receptor, the publication reports: The vaccine-associated CD4 TCRs covered the entire spike protein, and the dominant responses fell in regions 160-218 and 743-854. Conclusions about previously exposed vaccinees are limited, since just 5 to 7 AZD1222 recipients were seropositive for SARS-CoV-2 at baseline. Participants were mostly white British, with more females than males. The authors suggested clonal diversity may have been underestimated. Reportedly, almost half of the unique spike-specific TCRs recognized epitopes lying outside the regions that are mutated in the B.1.351 and B.1.1.7 variants. In the small 56-69-year group, the increase in depth fell short of significance, most likely because of low power. No day 14 peak-response samples were available, so repertoires were characterized only after the peak T cell response. A significant rise in spike-specific TCR breadth and depth was observed after two AZD1222 doses relative to day 0 and relative to MenACWY recipients.

The CDR3 regions of human TCRbeta chains were analyzed by immunosequencing. From the authors' description of their analysis: Repertoire TCRs were matched against a reference library of SARS-CoV-2-specific TCRs generated with the MIRA antigen-specificity platform. Breadth was defined as the fraction of unique TCRs that were SARS-CoV-2-associated. Depth was defined as the fraction of total T cells that were SARS-CoV-2-associated. Each spike-specific TCR was assigned to its reactive spike region and to a CD4 or CD8 class using the MIRA data. Log10-transformed breadth and depth values were compared by one-way ANOVA with Sidak's multiple comparisons tests. Drawn from immuneACCESS, this table holds only the in-frame rearrangements with V and J called that TCRdb kept. Clones are partly lost; checked studies trace under half to an unresolved V gene and leave the rest unexplained. V and J calls and clone size come straight from that table; D and trimming were deduced from the DNA. The sample table shows some 150,000 clones, and about nine tenths are seen once. Of the sample, around 1.9% is held by the ten largest clones.

Cut back by 3 bases and 3 bases, the V and J ends lie 11 bases apart. The germline V gene (reference sequence) gives CDR1 as DFQATT and CDR2 as SNEGSKA. Counted from cysteine to phenylalanine, this CDR3 has 13 amino acids. Kept here is only the CDR3 DNA, which spans 39 bases and is read in frame from base 1. The time point label, read with the paper, signifies: baseline before first vaccination. Vaccinee samples came from UK trials COV001 and COV002, including a single-blind randomized controlled phase 2/3 trial of AZD1222 (ChAdOx1 nCoV-19) in healthy adults. Trial participant PBMC samples were collected at day 0 and day 28 after the second dose for TCRbeta chain sequencing. To note about this clone: Which antigen it targets is not known. One base away there is no much larger clone; base qualities are not given.

The specimen was peripheral blood, collected on day 0 of AZD1222 vaccination. This receptor was taken from an adult in good health. The chain was built from TRBV20-1 and TRBJ1-2, with the D segment identity uncertain. The nucleotide sequence is given as TGCAGTGCTAGTGCTACAGACCACTATGGCTACACCTTC. It encodes CSASATDHYGYTF.